This is a list of T cell receptor beta chains from one sample in a study of cytomegalovirus exposure and HLA in healthy donors. The protocol was immunoSEQ multiplex PCR, while the TCRdb copy is restricted to in-frame clones and leaves out a portion. The data contain under 250,000 clones, almost 80% of them singletons. The sample comprised PBMCs. The receptors stem from a male donor in good health and CMV-seronegative. CDR3s include the opening cysteine and the closing phenylalanine or tryptophan. D genes are given only for firm matches. A row's size may be missing; if present it is once, few, many or a size class.

v_gene: TRBV6-5
j_gene: TRBJ2-1
d_gene: TRBD2
abundance: -
CDR3aa: CASYSGRVNRNEQFF
CDR3nt: TGTGCCAGTTATAGCGGGAGGGTGAATCGCAATGAGCAGTTCTTC

v_gene: TRBV13
j_gene: TRBJ2-2
d_gene: -
abundance: -
CDR3aa: CASSSDSTGELFF
CDR3nt: TGTGCCAGCAGCTCAGACTCAACCGGGGAGCTGTTTTTT

v_gene: TRBV7-3
j_gene: TRBJ2-1
d_gene: -
abundance: -
CDR3aa: CASSYDSSSYNEQFF
CDR3nt: TGTGCCAGCAGCTACGACAGCAGCTCCTACAATGAGCAGTTCTTC

v_gene: TRBV14
j_gene: TRBJ2-1
d_gene: -
abundance: -
CDR3aa: CASSVLANSYNEQFF
CDR3nt: TGTGCCAGCAGCGTTCTAGCGAACTCCTACAATGAGCAGTTCTTC

v_gene: TRBV4-1
j_gene: TRBJ2-7
d_gene: -
abundance: -
CDR3aa: CASSQGRTWSSYEQYF
CDR3nt: TGCGCCAGCAGCCAAGGCCGAACGTGGAGCTCCTACGAGCAGTACTTC

v_gene: TRBV6-5
j_gene: TRBJ1-1
d_gene: -
abundance: -
CDR3aa: CASSFEVNTEAFF
CDR3nt: TGTGCCAGCAGTTTCGAGGTGAACACTGAAGCTTTCTTT

v_gene: TRBV7-9
j_gene: TRBJ1-1
d_gene: TRBD1
abundance: few
CDR3aa: CASSLMGQHTEAFF
CDR3nt: TGTGCCAGCAGCCTGATGGGACAGCACACTGAAGCTTTCTTT

v_gene: TRBV11-2
j_gene: TRBJ2-1
d_gene: -
abundance: -
CDR3aa: CASSLVRRNEQFF
CDR3nt: TGTGCCAGCAGCTTAGTCCGTAGAAATGAGCAGTTCTTC

v_gene: TRBV28
j_gene: TRBJ1-2
d_gene: TRBD1
abundance: few
CDR3aa: CASSLWDRGFDLRGYTF
CDR3nt: TGTGCCAGCAGTTTATGGGACAGGGGCTTCGACCTCCGGGGCTACACCTTC

v_gene: TRBV2
j_gene: TRBJ2-1
d_gene: TRBD2
abundance: once
CDR3aa: CASSSGRDNEQFF
CDR3nt: TGTGCCAGCAGTAGCGGGAGGGACAATGAGCAGTTCTTC

v_gene: TRBV21-1
j_gene: TRBJ2-1
d_gene: -
abundance: -
CDR3aa: CASSKGTSGSSYNEQFF
CDR3nt: TGTGCCAGCAGCAAAGGGACTAGCGGGAGCTCCTACAATGAGCAGTTCTTC

v_gene: TRBV7-3
j_gene: TRBJ1-5
d_gene: -
abundance: few
CDR3aa: CASSLDSRSNQPQHF
CDR3nt: TGTGCCAGCAGCTTAGACAGTCGCAGCAATCAGCCCCAGCATTTT

v_gene: TRBV18
j_gene: TRBJ2-2
d_gene: -
abundance: -
CDR3aa: CASSSQGNGELFF
CDR3nt: TGTGCCAGCTCATCCCAGGGCAACGGGGAGCTGTTTTTT

v_gene: TRBV18
j_gene: TRBJ2-5
d_gene: TRBD2
abundance: -
CDR3aa: CASSPPMAGVRETQYF
CDR3nt: TGTGCCAGCTCACCACCCATGGCGGGAGTCAGGGAGACCCAGTACTTC

v_gene: TRBV27
j_gene: TRBJ1-5
d_gene: -
abundance: -
CDR3aa: CASGGRGNQPQHF
CDR3nt: TGTGCCTCCGGGGGGCGAGGCAATCAGCCCCAGCATTTT

v_gene: TRBV19
j_gene: TRBJ1-2
d_gene: -
abundance: -
CDR3aa: CASSVSIRDFYGYTF
CDR3nt: TGTGCCAGTAGTGTGTCAATCAGGGATTTCTATGGCTACACCTTC

v_gene: TRBV7-7
j_gene: TRBJ2-7
d_gene: -
abundance: -
CDR3aa: CASSLHSSYEQYF
CDR3nt: TGTGCCAGCAGCTTACACAGCTCCTACGAGCAGTACTTC

v_gene: TRBV7-9
j_gene: TRBJ2-1
d_gene: TRBD2
abundance: -
CDR3aa: CASSLGASGGGFNEQFF
CDR3nt: TGTGCCAGCAGCTTAGGAGCTAGCGGTGGAGGGTTTAATGAGCAGTTCTTC

v_gene: TRBV5-1
j_gene: TRBJ1-2
d_gene: TRBD1
abundance: -
CDR3aa: CASSLVTGGPSAYGYTF
CDR3nt: TGCGCCAGCAGCTTGGTGACAGGGGGTCCCTCTGCTTATGGCTACACCTTC

v_gene: TRBV7-6
j_gene: TRBJ1-5
d_gene: -
abundance: -
CDR3aa: CASSPAVFGITWRQPQHF
CDR3nt: TGTGCCAGCAGCCCAGCGGTATTTGGAATCACCTGGAGGCAGCCCCAGCATTTT

v_gene: TRBV7-8
j_gene: TRBJ2-1
d_gene: -
abundance: -
CDR3aa: CASVLDNEQFF
CDR3nt: TGTGCCAGCGTACTAGACAATGAGCAGTTCTTC

v_gene: TRBV28
j_gene: TRBJ2-1
d_gene: TRBD2
abundance: -
CDR3aa: CASSLWSGSLNEQFF
CDR3nt: TGTGCCAGCAGTTTATGGAGCGGGAGTTTAAATGAGCAGTTCTTC

v_gene: TRBV5-1
j_gene: TRBJ2-7
d_gene: -
abundance: -
CDR3aa: CASRGPYEQYF
CDR3nt: TGCGCCAGCAGGGGGCCCTACGAGCAGTACTTC

v_gene: TRBV19
j_gene: TRBJ2-1
d_gene: -
abundance: few
CDR3aa: CASSIRNEQFF
CDR3nt: TGTGCCAGTAGTATACGGAATGAGCAGTTCTTC

v_gene: TRBV14
j_gene: TRBJ2-7
d_gene: -
abundance: -
CDR3aa: CASSQDVPGSISYEQYF
CDR3nt: TGTGCCAGCAGCCAAGATGTCCCAGGGTCAATCTCCTACGAGCAGTACTTC

v_gene: TRBV18
j_gene: TRBJ1-1
d_gene: TRBD1
abundance: -
CDR3aa: CASSPSYQGANTEAFF
CDR3nt: TGTGCCAGCTCACCATCTTACCAGGGGGCAAACACTGAAGCTTTCTTT

v_gene: TRBV6-5
j_gene: TRBJ1-4
d_gene: TRBD1
abundance: -
CDR3aa: CASSMLQGISEKLFF
CDR3nt: TGTGCCAGCAGCATGTTACAGGGGATTAGTGAAAAACTGTTTTTT

v_gene: TRBV9
j_gene: TRBJ1-2
d_gene: TRBD1
abundance: -
CDR3aa: CASSVGTGLYGYTF
CDR3nt: TGTGCCAGCAGCGTAGGGACAGGGCTCTATGGCTACACCTTC

v_gene: TRBV29-1
j_gene: TRBJ1-2
d_gene: -
abundance: once
CDR3aa: CSGTGNYGYTF
CDR3nt: TGCAGCGGAACAGGGAACTATGGCTACACCTTC

v_gene: TRBV5-1
j_gene: TRBJ2-1
d_gene: -
abundance: -
CDR3aa: CASSLSGYGEQFF
CDR3nt: TGCGCCAGCAGCTTGTCTGGCTACGGGGAGCAGTTCTTC

v_gene: TRBV28
j_gene: TRBJ1-1
d_gene: -
abundance: few
CDR3aa: CASSLRTEAFF
CDR3nt: TGTGCCAGCAGTTTGCGTACTGAAGCTTTCTTT

v_gene: TRBV5-1
j_gene: TRBJ2-5
d_gene: TRBD2
abundance: -
CDR3aa: CASSLGTSGSKETQYF
CDR3nt: TGCGCCAGCAGCTTAGGGACTAGCGGGAGTAAAGAGACCCAGTACTTC

v_gene: TRBV30
j_gene: TRBJ1-2
d_gene: -
abundance: few
CDR3aa: CAWSVLTNYGYTF
CDR3nt: TGTGCCTGGAGTGTCCTTACTAACTATGGCTACACCTTC

v_gene: TRBV7-6
j_gene: TRBJ2-1
d_gene: -
abundance: -
CDR3aa: CASSLVAGSQYEQFF
CDR3nt: TGTGCCAGCAGCTTGGTCGCGGGGTCACAATATGAGCAGTTCTTC

v_gene: TRBV5-6
j_gene: TRBJ1-4
d_gene: -
abundance: -
CDR3aa: CASSLERRVETNEKLFF
CDR3nt: TGTGCCAGCAGCTTGGAGCGCAGGGTAGAAACTAATGAAAAACTGTTTTTT

v_gene: TRBV25-1
j_gene: TRBJ2-1
d_gene: TRBD2
abundance: -
CDR3aa: CASSDPGLAGNNEQFF
CDR3nt: TGTGCCAGCAGTGACCCAGGACTAGCGGGAAACAATGAGCAGTTCTTC

v_gene: TRBV6-5
j_gene: TRBJ2-5
d_gene: TRBD1
abundance: -
CDR3aa: CASRRTGEETQYF
CDR3nt: TGTGCCAGCAGGAGGACAGGGGAAGAGACCCAGTACTTC

v_gene: TRBV28
j_gene: TRBJ2-3
d_gene: TRBD2
abundance: few
CDR3aa: CVSSRGSRPDTQYF
CDR3nt: TGTGTCAGCAGTCGCGGGAGTAGACCAGATACGCAGTATTTT

v_gene: TRBV2
j_gene: TRBJ2-5
d_gene: TRBD1
abundance: -
CDR3aa: CASSGGQGAGETQYF
CDR3nt: TGTGCCAGCAGTGGAGGACAGGGGGCGGGAGAGACCCAGTACTTC

v_gene: TRBV2
j_gene: TRBJ1-4
d_gene: -
abundance: -
CDR3aa: CASSDLVRSRQKSKKLFF
CDR3nt: TGTGCCAGCAGTGATCTAGTTAGATCACGACAGAAGAGTAAAAAACTGTTTTTT

v_gene: TRBV5-1
j_gene: TRBJ1-3
d_gene: -
abundance: -
CDR3aa: CASSQDSGNTIYF
CDR3nt: TGCGCCAGCAGCCAGGACAGTGGAAACACCATATATTTT